Following are 13 T cell receptor beta chains from one sample sequenced in a study of T-cell reconstitution after alpha-beta-depleted transplantation in children. Preparation of the TCRbeta library used unique molecular identifiers. TCRdb re-derived calls from the PCR reads in MiXCR, one entry per CDR3 protein. The data show 200,000 to 250,000 distinct CDR3 sequences, 9.5% to 13% seen once. The sequencing used PBMCs, collected before TCRalphabeta/CD19-depleted stem cell transplant. These receptor sequences come from a child under two years old with acute myeloid leukemia, due to receive a stem cell transplant.

In its sample, this clonotype was seen many times. This chain uses TRBV20-1 with TRBJ2-5, with D unresolved. The germline gives CDR1 DFQATT, CDR2 SNEGSKA (reference sequence). The V and J ends lost 3 bases and 1 base respectively, with 3 bases between them. The length of the CDR3 is 11 residues. CDR3 residues: CSASGQETQYF. The CDR3 DNA is TGCAGTGCTAGCGGCCAAGAGACCCAGTACTTC.

In this sample, this clonotype turned up many times. V gene TRBV7-6 combines with J gene TRBJ2-3; D call uncertain. Germline V gene lookup returns CDR1 SGHVS and CDR2 FNYEAQ. V was cut by 4 bases and J by 1 base, with 9 bases left in between. The CDR3 extends over 14 amino acids. The CDR3 is CASSSFGGTDTQYF. For the CDR3, the DNA is TGTGCCAGCAGCTCCTTTGGGGGCACAGATACGCAGTATTTT.

This clonotype was observed at least ten times. The chain is built from TRBV9 and TRBJ2-6; perhaps TRBD2 as D (5 bases). CDR1 is SGDLS, CDR2 YYNGEE, per germline. The V end lost 6 bases, the J end lost 0 bases, and 13 bases lay between the germline ends. The CDR3 sequence is 16 residues long. This chain's CDR3 is CASTPDWNSGANVLTF. CDR3 DNA: TGTGCCAGCACCCCGGACTGGAACTCTGGGGCCAACGTCCTGACTTTC.

Ten or more counts support this clonotype. The chain is built from TRBV25-1 and TRBJ1-2; the D is unclear. The CDR3 consists of 14 residues. Germline V lookup: CDR1 MGHDK, CDR2 SYGVNS. The V and J ends lost 0 bases and 2 bases respectively, with 7 bases between them. The CDR3 reads CASSEYVGNYGYTF. The CDR3 DNA is TGTGCCAGCAGTGAATATGTGGGAAACTATGGCTACACCTTC.

This clonotype was recorded once. One junction end disagrees with the germline gene, perhaps due to a read error. The chain joins TRBV7-3 to TRBJ2-3; no definite D call. This CDR3 comprises 15 residues. The germline V gene encodes CDR1 SGHTA and CDR2 FQGTGA. The CDR3 is CVSSLCGRGTDTQYF. In nucleotides, the CDR3 is TGTGTCAGCAGCTTATGTGGTCGGGGCACAGATACGCAGTATTTT.

This clonotype has ten or more counts. The rearrangement joins TRBV7-2 to TRBJ2-7; D is uncertain. Germline lookup yields CDR1 SGHTA and CDR2 FQGNSA. The CDR3 has 11 residues. V was cut by 2 bases and J by 4 bases, with 3 bases left in between. Written as DNA, the CDR3 is TGTGCCAGCAGCTTAATGTACGAGCAGTACTTC. This encodes CASSLMYEQYF.

This sequence joins TRBV7-2 and TRBJ2-1; TRBD2 matches 8 bases. The germline CDR1 and CDR2 sequences are SGHTA and FQGNSA. The CDR3 runs 15 residues. The junction had 10 bases not matched to a gene; V was cut back by 3 bases and J by 9 bases. CDR3 sequence reads: CASSFASGGSFEQFF. The CDR3 region has the DNA TGTGCCAGCAGCTTCGCCAGCGGGGGTTCATTTGAGCAGTTCTTC.

This clonotype was recorded at least ten times. The rearrangement uses TRBV5-1 and TRBJ2-5; D is ambiguous. Germline lookup yields CDR1 SGHRS and CDR2 YFSETQ. Trimming cost V 3 bases and J 2 bases, with 5 bases left between them. The length of the CDR3 is 12 residues. The CDR3 sequence: CASSSIQETQYF. CDR3 nucleotides: TGCGCCAGCAGCTCCATACAAGAGACCCAGTACTTC.

In its sample, this clonotype was seen many times. CDR3 in amino acids: CASSQEIRGKQYF. Here the CDR3 DNA reads TGCGCCAGCAGCCAAGAAATCAGAGGGAAGCAGTACTTC. V gene TRBV4-3 combines with J gene TRBJ2-7; a possible D gene is TRBD2 (5 bases). The CDR3 has 13 residues. Germline-derived CDR1 and CDR2 are LGHNA and YSLEER. Trimming removed 0 bases at V and 8 bases at J, with 11 bases between.

This clonotype was observed at least ten times. The J gene is TRBJ1-1, the V gene TRBV5-1; possible D gene TRBD1, 6 bases. The germline CDR1 and CDR2 sequences are SGHRS and YFSETQ. Trimming cost V 6 bases and J 0 bases, with 15 bases left between them. The CDR3 spans 15 residues. The CDR3 coding sequence is TGCGCCAGCACCTCCCTGACAGGAATGAACACTGAAGCTTTCTTT. Protein: CASTSLTGMNTEAFF.

This clonotype occurred a few times. The chain recombines TRBV6-6 with TRBJ2-3; tentatively, D is TRBD1 (6 bases). Trimming pared 6 bases from V and 4 bases from J, leaving 17 bases between. CDR1 and CDR2 from the germline V gene are MNHNY and SVGAGI (reference sequence). This CDR3 spans 15 amino acids. The CDR3 nucleotides are TGTGCCAGCAGCCAATCGCGTGGGGGCGCAGATACGCAGTATTTT. This codes for CASSQSRGGADTQYF.

This clonotype was recorded many times. The rearrangement links TRBV18 to TRBJ1-1; TRBD1 is a possible D gene (6 bases). This CDR3 is built from 13 residues. From germline, CDR1 is KGHSH and CDR2 LQKENI. The ends were cut back, 6 bases at V and 4 bases at J, with 12 bases in the middle. In DNA, the CDR3 is TGTGCCAGCTCCCAAACAGGGCCCACTGAAGCTTTCTTT. This codes for CASSQTGPTEAFF.

This clonotype was counted many times. The genes are TRBV7-2 and TRBJ2-7; 8 bases are a match to TRBD1. Germline V gives CDR1 SGHTA, CDR2 FQGNSA. The CDR3 totals 14 residues. V lost 5 bases and J lost 4; bases outside the gene matches: 7. The CDR3 nucleotides are TGTGCCAGCAGCGAGACAGGGGACCGATACGAGCAGTACTTC. Its protein is CASSETGDRYEQYF.